The rows below give T cell receptor beta chains drawn from one sample of a study of cytomegalovirus exposure and HLA in healthy donors. This table comes from immunoSEQ multiplex PCR, and its TCRdb copy is limited to in-frame clones, with some not included. This table has 45,000 to 55,000 clones, around three quarters appearing once. Source material: PBMCs. The receptors come from a young man in good health and CMV-seropositive. The CDR3 runs from the conserved cysteine through the conserved F or W. Each record gives: D gene, clone size, V gene, J gene, CDR3 protein, CDR3 DNA. The D gene is left open where the match is weak. Clone sizes are given selectively: once, few, many, or a class where the clone is expanded.

TRBD1,few,TRBV9,TRBJ1-1,CASKDRANTEAFF,TGTGCCAGCAAGGACAGGGCAAACACTGAAGCTTTCTTT
NA,NA,TRBV2,TRBJ1-4,CASSPGQTKFF,TGTGCCAGCAGTCCTGGACAGACGAAGTTTTTT
TRBD1,NA,TRBV28,TRBJ1-5,CASRHDRAEGNQPQHF,TGTGCCAGCAGACATGACAGGGCAGAAGGGAATCAGCCCCAGCATTTT
NA,NA,TRBV6-1,TRBJ1-2,CASSEAGANYGYTF,TGTGCCAGCAGTGAAGCGGGAGCTAACTATGGCTACACCTTC
TRBD2,NA,TRBV18,TRBJ2-7,CASSPGLAGGSAQYF,TGTGCCAGCTCACCTGGACTAGCGGGGGGGTCCGCGCAGTACTTC
NA,once,TRBV5-1,TRBJ2-1,CASSVDRPYNEQFF,TGCGCCAGCAGCGTGGACAGACCCTACAATGAGCAGTTCTTC
NA,NA,TRBV6-6,TRBJ1-1,CASSYSRGTEAFF,TGTGCCAGCAGTTACTCGCGGGGCACTGAAGCTTTCTTT
TRBD2,once,TRBV11-3,TRBJ2-1,CASSPLQSGGINEQFF,TGTGCCAGCAGCCCCCTCCAGAGCGGGGGAATCAATGAGCAGTTCTTC
NA,NA,TRBV7-3,TRBJ1-2,CASSLTGTDHYGYTF,TGTGCCAGCAGCTTAACGGGCACAGATCATTATGGCTACACCTTC
TRBD1,NA,TRBV2,TRBJ1-2,CASLFAPGQRYYGYTF,TGTGCCAGCCTGTTTGCGCCGGGACAGCGGTACTATGGCTACACCTTC
TRBD1,NA,TRBV11-2,TRBJ2-7,CASSYRRLVNRGHEQYF,TGTGCCAGCAGCTACCGCAGGCTGGTCAACAGGGGCCACGAGCAGTACTTC
TRBD2,NA,TRBV4-1,TRBJ2-1,CASSQETSGYNEQFF,TGCGCCAGCAGCCAAGAGACTAGCGGGTACAATGAGCAGTTCTTC
NA,NA,TRBV9,TRBJ2-1,CASSTGVTSYNEQFF,TGTGCCAGCAGCACCGGGGTGACCTCCTACAATGAGCAGTTCTTC
NA,NA,TRBV5-4,TRBJ2-2,CASSWGGPAGELFF,TGTGCCAGCAGCTGGGGGGGGCCCGCCGGGGAGCTGTTTTTT
NA,NA,TRBV9,TRBJ2-2,CASSPRLGELFF,TGTGCCAGCAGCCCTCGACTCGGGGAGCTGTTTTTT
NA,few,TRBV15,TRBJ2-3,CATSRGLRIFTDTQYF,TGTGCCACCAGCAGAGGTCTGAGAATATTCACAGATACGCAGTATTTT